In its sample, the clone carrying this TCR beta chain was seen a few times. What it binds is unknown. The data derive from a study of beta chain features in type 1 diabetes. Expressed TCRB transcripts were sequenced, since all the RNA that had been isolated was reverse transcribed. The protocol was immunoSEQ multiplex PCR, while the TCRdb copy is restricted to in-frame clones and leaves out a portion. The sample lists about 120,000 clones; over 15% were seen once. Overall study findings and caveats: Type 1 diabetes patients had TCRB CDR3s that were shorter (moderately but significantly so) in all four CD4+ subsets.

This clonotype was sampled from a man aged 25-45 years with type 1 diabetes. The sequenced sample was central memory CD4+ T cells from blood.

The DNA for the CDR3 is TGTGCCAGCAGCTTCAGGGCCTTCGGTGAAAAACTGTTTTTT. It encodes CASSFRAFGEKLFF. This rearrangement joins TRBV13 to TRBJ1-4; perhaps TRBD1 as D (5 bases). The CDR3 contains 14 residues. Trimming pared 3 bases from V and 7 bases from J, leaving 12 bases between. The germline CDR1 and CDR2 sequences are PRHDT and FYEKMQ (reference sequence).